Listed below are T cell receptor beta chains from one sample, sequenced in a study of cytotoxic CD8 clonotypes in ibrutinib-treated CLL. Sequenced by immunoSEQ multiplex PCR; TCRdb stores in-frame clones only, minus some. The sample lists 150,000 to 200,000 clones, approximately 91% occurring once. Here the sequenced sample was PBMCs, taken at disease progression, from a patient treated with ibrutinib. The receptors were gathered from a human donor with chronic lymphocytic leukemia. Each CDR3 is given with its conserved first and last residue. A D gene is named only where the DNA matches it firmly. Expanded clones get a size class; other rows say once, few or many, or leave the size out.

v_gene	d_gene	abundance	j_gene	CDR3nt	CDR3aa
TRBV5-1	NA	NA	TRBJ1-1	TGCGCCAGCAGCCTGGGTGTACGAGGAGGCAATGAAGCTTTCTTT	CASSLGVRGGNEAFF
TRBV6-6	NA	few	TRBJ2-7	TGTGCCAGCAGTTACGGGAACTACGAGCAGTACTTC	CASSYGNYEQYF
TRBV21-1	NA	NA	TRBJ2-7	TGTGCCAGGATTAGCGGGAGAACCCCCTACGAGCAGTACTTC	CARISGRTPYEQYF
TRBV5-1	NA	NA	TRBJ1-1	TGCGCCAGCAGCCGTGCCGGGGCGAACACTGAAGCTTTCTTT	CASSRAGANTEAFF
TRBV27	NA	NA	TRBJ2-1	TGTGCCAGCAGTTTAGGAGCTTATGAGCAGTTCTTC	CASSLGAYEQFF
TRBV19	NA	NA	TRBJ1-1	TGTGCCAGTAGTGTCGATGTGGATGTGCGGGCGGGCACTGAAGCTTTCTTT	CASSVDVDVRAGTEAFF
TRBV19	TRBD1	NA	TRBJ1-1	TGTGCCAGTAGAGACAGGGGCCTCACTGAAGCTTTCTTT	CASRDRGLTEAFF
TRBV30	TRBD2	NA	TRBJ2-3	TGTGCCTGGACTCCGGGACTAGGCACAGATACGCAGTATTTT	CAWTPGLGTDTQYF
TRBV5-1	NA	NA	TRBJ2-2	TGCGCCAGCAGCGCCGACACCTTGAGCACCGGGGAGCTGTTTTTT	CASSADTLSTGELFF
TRBV5-4	NA	NA	TRBJ2-7	TGTGCCAGCAGCTGGACAGATTCTGCCTACGAGCAGTACTTC	CASSWTDSAYEQYF
TRBV2	NA	NA	TRBJ1-5	TGTGCCAGCAGTGAAGATGGAGTAGTTGGCAATCAGCCCCAGCATTTT	CASSEDGVVGNQPQHF
TRBV19	TRBD1	NA	TRBJ2-7	TGTGCCAGTAGTCCAGCAGGGACAGGGGGTACCTCCGAGCAGTACTTC	CASSPAGTGGTSEQYF
TRBV29-1	TRBD2	NA	TRBJ2-3	TGCAGCGTTGAATGGGGCTCTAGCGGAGATACGCAGTATTTT	CSVEWGSSGDTQYF
TRBV7-6	NA	NA	TRBJ2-7	TGTGCCAGCAGCCTCGACAAGGGTTTAGGTCAGTACTTC	CASSLDKGLGQYF
TRBV19	NA	NA	TRBJ1-5	TGTGCCAGTAACCCGCAGGCCAGCAATCAGCCCCAGCATTTT	CASNPQASNQPQHF
TRBV18	NA	few	TRBJ1-5	TGTGCCAGCTCACCGGGCGGGAACAATCAGCCCCAGCATTTT	CASSPGGNNQPQHF
TRBV5-6	TRBD2	NA	TRBJ2-7	TGTGCCAGCAGGAGGGCTATCGAAACTAGCGGACTGACTAACTACGAGCAGTACTTC	CASRRAIETSGLTNYEQYF
TRBV7-9	TRBD1	NA	TRBJ2-5	TGTGCCAGCAGCTTACCTTCAGGGGGCGGAGGAGAGACCCAGTACTTC	CASSLPSGGGGETQYF
TRBV18	TRBD1	NA	TRBJ2-2	TGTGCCAGCTCTCAGACAGGGGGCGGCCTAGCGCTTGCGAACACCGGGGAGCTGTTTTTT	CASSQTGGGLALANTGELFF
TRBV6-1	NA	NA	TRBJ2-6	TGTGCCAGCGTATTCCGGGGCTCTGGGGCCAACGTCCTGACTTTC	CASVFRGSGANVLTF
TRBV5-6	NA	NA	TRBJ1-1	TGTGCCAGCAGCTTCCGGGGGACTGAAGCTTTCTTT	CASSFRGTEAFF
TRBV6-1	NA	NA	TRBJ1-3	TGTGCCAGCAGGGACAAGACAGGTGGAAACACCATATATTTT	CASRDKTGGNTIYF
TRBV7-9	NA	NA	TRBJ2-1	TGTGCCAGCAGACCGGACTACGTTGTCAAGTTCTTC	CASRPDYVVKFF
TRBV18	NA	NA	TRBJ1-1	TGTGCCAGCTCACCTGCCTTCATGAACACTGAAGCTTTCTTT	CASSPAFMNTEAFF
TRBV4-1	NA	NA	TRBJ2-7	TGCGCCAGCAGCCATAAGGACCAGGGCTCCTACGAGCAGTACTTC	CASSHKDQGSYEQYF
TRBV29-1	NA	NA	TRBJ2-5	TGCAGCGTTGAGGCGGGACATTGGGGGGAGACCCAGTACTTC	CSVEAGHWGETQYF
TRBV19	TRBD1	NA	TRBJ2-3	TGTGCCAGTAGTATAGGAAAGGGGGCAGTTGATACGCAGTATTTT	CASSIGKGAVDTQYF
TRBV6-4	TRBD1	once	TRBJ1-2	TGTGCCAGCAGTGAGACAGGGGTTGGCGGAGGCTACACCTTC	CASSETGVGGGYTF
TRBV5-1	TRBD1	NA	TRBJ1-2	TGCGCCAGCAGCGAAGGACAGGGCGACTATGGCTACACCTTC	CASSEGQGDYGYTF
TRBV30	NA	NA	TRBJ2-5	TGTGCCTGGAGGGGGTGGGAGACCCAGTACTTC	CAWRGWETQYF
TRBV7-6	NA	once	TRBJ2-7	TGTGCCAGCAGCTCCCTCTACGAGCAGTACTTC	CASSSLYEQYF
TRBV4-3	TRBD2	once	TRBJ2-1	TGCGCCAGCAGCCAGGACCGCCTGGGACTATCCTACAATGAGCAGTTCTTC	CASSQDRLGLSYNEQFF
TRBV7-2	NA	NA	TRBJ2-7	TGTGCCAGCAGCTTAGAGCGGGTTGGGGTTGGCGCCTACGAGCAGTACTTC	CASSLERVGVGAYEQYF
TRBV7-9	TRBD1	NA	TRBJ1-2	TGTGCCAGCAGCTTAGGAGGGACAGTCTATGGCTACACCTTC	CASSLGGTVYGYTF
TRBV7-7	TRBD2	NA	TRBJ2-1	TGTGCCAGCAGCCCAGGACTAGCGGGAAGGGAGCAGTTCTTC	CASSPGLAGREQFF
TRBV9	TRBD2	NA	TRBJ2-7	TGTGCCAGCAGCGTAGAGACTAGCGGGATCGGCGAGCAGTACTTC	CASSVETSGIGEQYF
TRBV27	NA	NA	TRBJ2-7	TGTGCCAGCAGTTTAACGGGCTACGAGCAGTACTTC	CASSLTGYEQYF
TRBV11-2	TRBD1	NA	TRBJ2-7	TGTGCCAGCAGCTTAGGTTTCCAGACAGGGTTGTCTCAGTCCTACGAGCAGTACTTC	CASSLGFQTGLSQSYEQYF
TRBV30	NA	NA	TRBJ1-1	TGTGCCTGGAGTCTAGGGATTTTTGGTATGAACACTGAAGCTTTCTTT	CAWSLGIFGMNTEAFF
TRBV5-1	NA	NA	TRBJ1-1	TGCGCCAACCCCGAGAGGGGGTTCATGAACACTGAAGCTTTCTTT	CANPERGFMNTEAFF
TRBV28	TRBD1	NA	TRBJ2-1	TGTGCCAGCAGAGAACAGGGGTTCGGCAATGAGCAGTTCTTC	CASREQGFGNEQFF
TRBV6-5	NA	NA	TRBJ1-4	TGTGCCAGCAGTCCCCCAGGGAATAATGAAAAACTGTTTTTT	CASSPPGNNEKLFF
TRBV10-3	TRBD2	NA	TRBJ2-1	TGTGCCATCAGTGAGGCCCCGACTAGCGGGGATTACAATGAGCAGTTCTTC	CAISEAPTSGDYNEQFF
TRBV5-4	NA	NA	TRBJ1-5	TGTGCCAGCAGCCTGAGCCCAGGGGTCGGCAATCAGCCCCAGCATTTT	CASSLSPGVGNQPQHF
TRBV30	TRBD1	once	TRBJ1-4	TGTGCCTGGAGTGGGGGACAGTGGGCCGAAAAACTGTTTTTT	CAWSGGQWAEKLFF
TRBV19	TRBD1	NA	TRBJ2-3	TGTGCCAGTAGGGTAGACAGGGGAGGCACAGATACGCAGTATTTT	CASRVDRGGTDTQYF
TRBV29-1	NA	NA	TRBJ2-5	TGCAGCGTTGCAAAGCGGCAAGAGACCCAGTACTTC	CSVAKRQETQYF
TRBV15	NA	NA	TRBJ1-1	TGTGCCACCAGCACCACAGTAAACACTGAAGCTTTCTTT	CATSTTVNTEAFF
TRBV11-2	NA	NA	TRBJ2-5	TGTGCCAGCAGCTTACGTTGGAGGGTGCAAGAGACCCAGTACTTC	CASSLRWRVQETQYF
TRBV7-6	TRBD1	NA	TRBJ2-5	TGTGCCAGCAGCCCCCGGGGACAGCGAGGAATCCTCCAAGAGACCCAGTACTTC	CASSPRGQRGILQETQYF
TRBV6-6	TRBD2	NA	TRBJ2-7	TGTGCCAGCAGTACCCGGGGGGGCACCTCCTACGAGCAGTACTTC	CASSTRGGTSYEQYF
TRBV27	NA	NA	TRBJ2-7	TGTGCCACCTACCTCTACGAGCAGTACTTC	CATYLYEQYF